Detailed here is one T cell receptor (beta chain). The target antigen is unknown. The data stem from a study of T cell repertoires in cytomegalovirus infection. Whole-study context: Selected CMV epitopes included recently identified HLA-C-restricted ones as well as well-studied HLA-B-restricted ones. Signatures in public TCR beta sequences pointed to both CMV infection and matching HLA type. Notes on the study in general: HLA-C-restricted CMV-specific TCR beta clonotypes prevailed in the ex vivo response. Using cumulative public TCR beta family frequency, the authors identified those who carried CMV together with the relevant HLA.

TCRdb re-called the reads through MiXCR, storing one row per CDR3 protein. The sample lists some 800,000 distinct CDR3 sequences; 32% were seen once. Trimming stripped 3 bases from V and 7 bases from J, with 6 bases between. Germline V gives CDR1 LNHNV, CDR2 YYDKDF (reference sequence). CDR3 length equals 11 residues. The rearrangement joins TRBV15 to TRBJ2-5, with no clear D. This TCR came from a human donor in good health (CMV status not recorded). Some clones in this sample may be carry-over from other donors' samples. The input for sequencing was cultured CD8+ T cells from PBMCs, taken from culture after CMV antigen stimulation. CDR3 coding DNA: TGTGCCACCAGCAGTCTGGGGACCCAGTACTTC. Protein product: CATSSLGTQYF. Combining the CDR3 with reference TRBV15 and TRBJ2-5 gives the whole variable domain DAMVIQNPRYQVTQFGKPVTLSCSQTLNHNVMYWYQQKSSQAPKLLFHYYDKDFNNEADTPDNFQSRRPNTSFCFLDIRSPGLGDTAMYLCATSSLGTQYFGPGTRLLVL.